The rows below give T cell receptor beta chains drawn from one sample of a study of blood T cell repertoires in COVID-19. The repertoire was sequenced with immunoSEQ multiplex PCR; TCRdb's copy has only in-frame clones and lacks some. The sample has around 300,000 clones; roughly 86% are singletons. Sequenced sample: PBMCs or T cells enriched from blood (not recorded which). These receptor sequences come from a woman in her twenties or thirties who had recovered from COVID-19. Both conserved end residues are part of each CDR3. The order of the fields is D gene, J gene, V gene, clone size, CDR3 DNA, CDR3 protein. A D gene is named only where the DNA matches it firmly. The listing skips clone size in some rows; elsewhere it reads once, few, many or a size class.

>.|TRBJ1-1|TRBV29-1|.
TGCAGCGGAACTACGACAGGAAAGAACACTGAAGCTTTCTTT
CSGTTTGKNTEAFF
>.|TRBJ1-5|TRBV2|few
TGTGCCAGCAGTGATGAGGGAGGGCGTCAGCCCCAGCATTTT
CASSDEGGRQPQHF
>.|TRBJ2-3|TRBV5-1|.
TGCGCCAGCAGCTTGGGAGGTACTACTAACACAGATACGCAGTATTTT
CASSLGGTTNTDTQYF
>TRBD2|TRBJ2-1|TRBV28|.
TGTGCCAGCAGTTTAAGGGAGCTAGCGGCAAGCTCCTACAATGAGCAGTTCTTC
CASSLRELAASSYNEQFF
>.|TRBJ1-4|TRBV7-9|.
TGTGCCAGCAGAAAAATGGCAGGGGAACTAAATGAAAAACTGTTTTTT
CASRKMAGELNEKLFF
>.|TRBJ2-2|TRBV28|.
TGTGCCAGCAGTACCCTGGGGAGGTCGAACACCGGGGAGCTGTTTTTT
CASSTLGRSNTGELFF
>.|TRBJ1-3|TRBV5-5|.
TGTGCCAGCAGCTTGGCCGGGCTCTGGGGGCATATGGGCGGAAACACCATATATTTT
CASSLAGLWGHMGGNTIYF
>.|TRBJ1-1|TRBV29-1|.
TGCAGCGTTGATAACTCCCTCGACAGGCACACTGAAGCTTTCTTT
CSVDNSLDRHTEAFF
>TRBD1|TRBJ2-7|TRBV6-5|.
TGTGCCAGCACCCGGACAGGAACAAGCGAGCAGTACTTC
CASTRTGTSEQYF
>.|TRBJ1-5|TRBV3-1/TRBV3-2|.
TGTGCCAGCAGCCAAGATTGGGGGCTCAATCAGCCCCAGCATTTT
CASSQDWGLNQPQHF
>.|TRBJ1-1|TRBV18|.
TGTGCCAGCTCACTCTCACAGGGTTTGAACACTGAAGCTTTCTTT
CASSLSQGLNTEAFF
>TRBD2|TRBJ2-1|TRBV10-3|.
TGTGCCATCAGTAGACTAGCGGGAGGCAATGAGCAGTTCTTC
CAISRLAGGNEQFF
>TRBD1|TRBJ2-6|TRBV11-2|.
TGTGCCAGCAGCCCCTACCCGGGCAGGGGGCCAACCAACGTCCTGACTTTC
CASSPYPGRGPTNVLTF
>.|TRBJ1-2|TRBV7-2|once
TGTGCCAGCAGCCCGGGGACTTTGGGAGGCTACACCTTC
CASSPGTLGGYTF
>TRBD2|TRBJ2-7|TRBV29-1|.
TGCAGCGTTGATCCGGGGGGGGACAACTACGAGCAGTACTTC
CSVDPGGDNYEQYF
>TRBD2|TRBJ2-7|TRBV4-2|few
TGTGCCAGCAGCCAAGCATCACAATTGGGACTAGCGGCAGACTACGAGCAGTACTTC
CASSQASQLGLAADYEQYF
>.|TRBJ2-2|TRBV19|.
TGTGCCAGTAGTATTTCCAGCGGTAACACCGGGGAGCTGTTTTTT
CASSISSGNTGELFF
>.|TRBJ2-2|TRBV5-4|.
TGTGCCAGCAGCCCGTGGATCCACGGAGGCGTTACCGGGGAGCTGTTTTTT
CASSPWIHGGVTGELFF
>TRBD1|TRBJ1-1|TRBV27|.
TGTGCCAGCAGTTCGCACAGGGGGCGAAACACTGAAGCTTTCTTT
CASSSHRGRNTEAFF
>TRBD1|TRBJ2-7|TRBV5-1|.
TGCGCCAGCAGCTTGGGACCCGGGACAGCCTCCTACGAGCAGTACTTC
CASSLGPGTASYEQYF
>TRBD2|TRBJ2-7|TRBV27|.
TGTGCCAGCAGTTCCGGTAGCGGGACCCACGAGCAGTACTTC
CASSSGSGTHEQYF
>.|TRBJ1-1|TRBV9|once
TGTGCCAGCAGCGTAGATCTTCAGGGGAGTACTGAAGCTTTCTTT
CASSVDLQGSTEAFF
>TRBD2|TRBJ2-7|TRBV27|.
TGTGCCAGCAGTATAACCGGGACTAGCGGGAGTATGGGGTCCTACGAGCAGTACTTC
CASSITGTSGSMGSYEQYF
>.|TRBJ1-5|TRBV12-3/TRBV12-4|.
TGTGCCAGCAGTTTGTATCGTCAGCCCCAGCATTTT
CASSLYRQPQHF
>.|TRBJ2-1|TRBV19|.
TGTGCCAGTAGTAGCCCAGGTGGGTTCCGCTACAATGAGCAGTTCTTC
CASSSPGGFRYNEQFF
>TRBD1|TRBJ1-1|TRBV27|.
TGTGCCAGCAGGGGACAGGGGAACACTGAAGCTTTCTTT
CASRGQGNTEAFF
>.|TRBJ2-3|TRBV29-1|.
TGCAGCGTTGAAGGTCGAGGAAGCACAGATACGCAGTATTTT
CSVEGRGSTDTQYF
>.|TRBJ2-3|TRBV30|.
TGTGCCTGGAGTGTTAGCGGAGATACGCAGTATTTT
CAWSVSGDTQYF
>.|TRBJ1-2|TRBV10-1|.
TGCGCCAGCAAAAGGAGTGGAGGCCATGGCTACACCTTC
CASKRSGGHGYTF
>TRBD2|TRBJ2-1|TRBV19|.
TGTGCCAGTAACTCGGGACTAGCGATTTACAATGAGCAGTTCTTC
CASNSGLAIYNEQFF
>TRBD1|TRBJ1-1|TRBV19|.
TGTGCCAGTAGTAACAGGGGGAACACTGAAGCTTTCTTT
CASSNRGNTEAFF
>TRBD1|TRBJ2-1|TRBV27|.
TGTGCCAGCAGTCCCCAGTCCGGGACAGGGTCGGCCAATGAGCAGTTCTTC
CASSPQSGTGSANEQFF
>TRBD1|TRBJ2-7|TRBV7-9|many
TGTGCCAGCAGCCTGACAGGGAAGACGTCCGAGCAGTACTTC
CASSLTGKTSEQYF
>.|TRBJ1-2|TRBV20-1|.
TGCAGTGCTAGTTATAACTATGGCTACACCTTC
CSASYNYGYTF
>TRBD1|TRBJ1-5|TRBV3-1/TRBV3-2|.
TGTGCCAGCAGCCAAGGTGACAGGGATCAGCCCCAGCATTTT
CASSQGDRDQPQHF
>TRBD1|TRBJ1-2|TRBV9|.
TGTGCCAGCCGAGGGGGCTCCTATGGCTACACCTTC
CASRGGSYGYTF
>.|TRBJ2-3|TRBV12-2|.
TGTGCAAGTCGACGGACTAATTTACCTCTCACAGATACGCAGTATTTT
CASRRTNLPLTDTQYF
>.|TRBJ2-2|TRBV29-1|.
TGCAGCGTCGGGAGTTTGGGCACCGGGGAGCTGTTTTTT
CSVGSLGTGELFF
>.|TRBJ2-7|TRBV6-5|.
TGTGCCAGCAGGGGGAGGCATCACTCCTACGAGCAGTACTTC
CASRGRHHSYEQYF
>.|TRBJ1-2|TRBV18|.
TGTGCCAGCTCACCCAGTCGGGGGGGAGTACTTAGCTACACCTTC
CASSPSRGGVLSYTF